The clone carrying this T cell receptor beta chain was detected only a few times. What it recognizes is unknown. This sample was taken from a study of identical twins. Study-level points and caveats: Shared out-of-frame alpha sequences (those common to twins) showed excess low generation probability. Cross-sectional statistics, not tracking of the same donors, supported the conclusions.

This CDR3 is 14 amino acids long. Germline CDR1 SGHTA, CDR2 FQGNSA. Trimming shortened V by 3 bases and J by 2 bases, and 7 bases separated the two germline ends. MiXCR, run by TCRdb on the 5' RACE reads, gives a single entry per CDR3 protein. The sample contains about 460,000 distinct CDR3 sequences, 14% of which appear only once. These records were also assigned to another study, of yellow fever vaccine responses in identical twins.

Sequenced material: CD4+ T cells sorted from blood. The clonotype originates from a woman between 18 and 30 years old in good health. The chain uses TRBV7-2 and TRBJ2-2; D gene unclear. DNA of the CDR3: TGTGCCAGCAGCTTCAAGGACAACACCGGGGAGCTGTTTTTT. Amino acids: CASSFKDNTGELFF.